This T cell receptor beta chain is from a study of blood T cell repertoires in COVID-19. At the level of the study: In each case, the material was cDNA or gDNA derived from T cells, B-cell-depleted T cells, or PBMCs.

Profiled with immunoSEQ multiplex PCR; TCRdb holds only in-frame clones, not every one. The sample has about 99,000 clones; roughly 82% are singletons. This CDR3 is 16 amino acids long. Looked up from germline, CDR1 is ENHRY and CDR2 is SYGVKD. Unmatched junction bases numbered 9, after V lost 5 bases and J lost 2 bases. Sequenced sample: peripheral blood. This receptor was taken from a man aged 55-75 years with acute or convalescent COVID-19. V is TRBV10-3 and J is TRBJ2-3; 8 bases are shared with TRBD1. CDR3 coding DNA: TGTGCCATCAGTCGTAGGACAGGGAGATTCACAGATACGCAGTATTTT. This codes for CAISRRTGRFTDTQYF.